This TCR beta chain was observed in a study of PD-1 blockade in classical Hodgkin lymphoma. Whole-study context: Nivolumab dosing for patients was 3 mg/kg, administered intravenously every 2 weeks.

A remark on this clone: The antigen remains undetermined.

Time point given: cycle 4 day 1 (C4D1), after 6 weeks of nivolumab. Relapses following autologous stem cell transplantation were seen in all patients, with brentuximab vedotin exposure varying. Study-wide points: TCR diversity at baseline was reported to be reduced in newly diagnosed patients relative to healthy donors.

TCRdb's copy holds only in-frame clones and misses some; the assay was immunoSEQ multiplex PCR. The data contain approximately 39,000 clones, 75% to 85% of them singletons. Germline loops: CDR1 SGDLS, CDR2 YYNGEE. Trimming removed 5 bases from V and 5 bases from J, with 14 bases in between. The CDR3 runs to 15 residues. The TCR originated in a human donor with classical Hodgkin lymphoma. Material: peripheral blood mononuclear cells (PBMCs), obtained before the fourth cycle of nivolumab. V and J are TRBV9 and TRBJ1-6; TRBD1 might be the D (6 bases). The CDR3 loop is CASRREGGDNSPLHF. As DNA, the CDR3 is TGTGCCAGCAGGAGAGAGGGGGGGGATAATTCACCCCTCCACTTT.